This TCR beta chain was identified during a study of breast tumors, draining lymph nodes, adjacent tissues. Findings of the study overall: Compared with lymph nodes, tumors were less diverse; compared with nontumor tissue, more. The data were judged consistent with most tumor T cells coming from lymph node and expanding in tumor. Compared with basal-like, luminal-like tumors shared significantly more repertoire with nontumor tissue. The lymph node origin of tumor T cells was framed as consistent with a hypothesis, not demonstrated.

Ten or more counts support this clonotype. Its antigen is undetermined. TCRdb processed the multiplex PCR reads anew with MiXCR; each CDR3 protein has one entry. The sample has approximately 210,000 distinct CDR3 sequences, about 30% seen once. CDR1 KGHDR and CDR2 SFDVKD come from the germline V gene. V was shortened by 0 bases and J by 4 bases, with 9 bases between the two germline ends. The CDR3 covers 15 residues. Axillary draining lymph nodes of breast cancer patients supplied the node samples. Source material: axillary lymph node tissue. The clonotype originates from a female donor with breast cancer. Some clones in this sample may be carry-over from other donors' samples. The V and J genes are TRBV24-1 and TRBJ2-1; D ambiguous. The DNA of the CDR3 is TGTGCCACCAGTGATTTGTCGGTGAGGTACAATGAGCAGTTCTTC. Translation gives CATSDLSVRYNEQFF.